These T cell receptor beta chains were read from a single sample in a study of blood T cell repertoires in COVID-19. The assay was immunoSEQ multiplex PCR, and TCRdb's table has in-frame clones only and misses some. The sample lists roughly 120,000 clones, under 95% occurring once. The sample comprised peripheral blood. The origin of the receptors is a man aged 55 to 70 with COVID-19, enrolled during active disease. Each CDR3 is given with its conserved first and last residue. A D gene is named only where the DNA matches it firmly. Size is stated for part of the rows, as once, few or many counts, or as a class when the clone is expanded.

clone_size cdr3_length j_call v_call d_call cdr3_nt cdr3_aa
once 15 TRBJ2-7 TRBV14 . TGTGCCAGCAGCCAGAGTAGCGGTATCTCCTACGAGCAGTACTTC CASSQSSGISYEQYF
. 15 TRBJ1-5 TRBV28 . TGTGCCAGCAGTTTATTCACAGGGCTGGGGCAGCCCCAGCATTTT CASSLFTGLGQPQHF
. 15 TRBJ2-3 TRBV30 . TGTGCCTGGAGTCCTCGAGGACTGTACACAGATACGCAGTATTTT CAWSPRGLYTDTQYF
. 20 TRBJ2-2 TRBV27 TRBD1 TGTGCCAGCAGTTTAATGGACAGGAGAGTTTTTAGCGCCAGTTCCGGGGAGCTGTTTTTT CASSLMDRRVFSASSGELFF
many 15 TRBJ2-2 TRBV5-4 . TGTGCCAGCAGCCCCGGGTCACTTGACACCGGGGAGCTGTTTTTT CASSPGSLDTGELFF
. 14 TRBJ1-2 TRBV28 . TGTGCCAGCCGCTACATTATTGGGGGGTATGGCTACACCTTC CASRYIIGGYGYTF
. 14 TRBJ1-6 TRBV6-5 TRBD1 TGTGCCAGCAGCACCCGGGACAGCAATTCACCCCTCCACTTT CASSTRDSNSPLHF
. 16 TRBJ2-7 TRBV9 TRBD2 TGTGCCAGCAGCGTAGAAGGTAGCGGGAAGCTCGGCGAGCAGTACTTC CASSVEGSGKLGEQYF
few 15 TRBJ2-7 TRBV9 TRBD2 TGTGCCAGCAGCGTAGACGGGAGGCCCTCCGACGAGCAGTACTTC CASSVDGRPSDEQYF
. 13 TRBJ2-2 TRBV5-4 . TGTGCCAGCAGGCGTACAGGGACCGGGGAGCTGTTTTTT CASRRTGTGELFF
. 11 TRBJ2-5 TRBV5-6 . TGTGCCAGCAGTGAGGCAGAGACCCAGTACTTC CASSEAETQYF
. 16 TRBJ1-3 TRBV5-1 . TGCGCCAGCAGCTCGTCTTATGACACCACTGGAAACACCATATATTTT CASSSSYDTTGNTIYF
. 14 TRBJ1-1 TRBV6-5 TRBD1 TGTGCCAGCAGATCCGACAGGGCGAACACTGAAGCTTTCTTT CASRSDRANTEAFF
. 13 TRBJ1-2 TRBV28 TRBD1 TGTGCCAGCAGTCTGGGACAGCTAGATGGCTACACCTTC CASSLGQLDGYTF
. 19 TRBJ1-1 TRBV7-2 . TGTGCCAGCAGCCACAAGGGGGTCCCCCTGAAGGGTGTGAACACTGAAGCTTTCTTT CASSHKGVPLKGVNTEAFF
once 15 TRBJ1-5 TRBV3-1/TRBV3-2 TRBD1 TGTGCCAGCAGCCAGGGGACAGGGGGCAATCAGCCCCAGCATTTT CASSQGTGGNQPQHF
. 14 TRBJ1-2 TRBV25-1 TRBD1 TGTGCCAGCAGTGAATGGGACAGGGAGGATGGCTACACCTTC CASSEWDREDGYTF
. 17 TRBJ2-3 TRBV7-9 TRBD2 TGTGCCAGCAGCTTAGTTATCCTAGCGGGACCCACAGATACGCAGTATTTT CASSLVILAGPTDTQYF
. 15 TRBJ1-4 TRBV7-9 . TGTGCCAGCAGCTTCGGGGATACAACTAATGAAAAACTGTTTTTT CASSFGDTTNEKLFF
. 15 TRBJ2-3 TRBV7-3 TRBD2 TGTGCCAGCAGCTTAATACTAGCGGGGGCGGATACGCAGTATTTT CASSLILAGADTQYF
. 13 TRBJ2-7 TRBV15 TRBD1 TGTGCCACCAGCAGGGACAGGGGTTACGAGCAGTACTTC CATSRDRGYEQYF
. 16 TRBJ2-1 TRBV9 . TGTGCCAGCAGCGGGCCTAGCGAGAGCTCCTACAATGAGCAGTTCTTC CASSGPSESSYNEQFF
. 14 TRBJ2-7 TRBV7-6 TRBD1 TGTGCCAGCAGCTCACTGGCAGGGGGTTACGAGCAGTACTTC CASSSLAGGYEQYF
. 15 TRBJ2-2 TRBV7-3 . TGTGCCAGCAGCCGTAGCGGCGGCGACACCGGGGAGCTGTTTTTT CASSRSGGDTGELFF
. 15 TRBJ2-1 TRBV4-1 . TGCGCCAGCAGCCAAGGCCTAGAATCCTACAATGAGCAGTTCTTC CASSQGLESYNEQFF
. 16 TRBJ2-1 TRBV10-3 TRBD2 TGTGCCATCGGATCAGTCGTAGCGGGAGAGGATAATGAGCAGTTCTTC CAIGSVVAGEDNEQFF
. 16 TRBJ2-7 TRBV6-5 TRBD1 TGTGCCAGCAGTTTGACAGGGGCCCGCGCTGTGAACGAGCAGTACTTC CASSLTGARAVNEQYF
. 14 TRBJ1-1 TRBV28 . TGTGCCAGCAGGCCGGGGGGGATGAACACTGAAGCTTTCTTT CASRPGGMNTEAFF
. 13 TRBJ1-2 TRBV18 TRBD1 TGTGCCAGCTCACCGGGACAGGCCTATGGCTACACCTTC CASSPGQAYGYTF
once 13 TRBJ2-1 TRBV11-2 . TGTGCCAGCAGCTTACCGATTGCGGATGAGCAGTTCTTC CASSLPIADEQFF
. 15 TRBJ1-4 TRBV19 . TGTGCCAGTAGAAACCTACCGGAGGTGCGTGAAAAACTGTTTTTT CASRNLPEVREKLFF
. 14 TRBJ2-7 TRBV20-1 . TGCAGTGCTAGTTATGCTGCCGAGGGAAACGAGCAGTACTTC CSASYAAEGNEQYF
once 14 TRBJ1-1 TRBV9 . TGTGCCAGCAGCCCCTGGCCCGAGGCGGGTGAAGCTTTCTTT CASSPWPEAGEAFF
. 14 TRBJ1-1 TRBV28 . TGTGCCAGCAGCCTACCCAGGGGAAGCACTGAAGCTTTCTTT CASSLPRGSTEAFF
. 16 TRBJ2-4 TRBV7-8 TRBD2 TGTGCCAGCAGCTCCAGCCTAGCGGGAGAGGAAAACATTCAGTACTTC CASSSSLAGEENIQYF
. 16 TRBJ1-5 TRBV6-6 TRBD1 TGTGCCAGCAGTTACGCCAGGGGGAATAGGATTCAGCCCCAGCATTTT CASSYARGNRIQPQHF
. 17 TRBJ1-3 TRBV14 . TGTGCCAGCAGCCAAAGTATGGAGTCAAGTTCTGGAAACACCATATATTTT CASSQSMESSSGNTIYF
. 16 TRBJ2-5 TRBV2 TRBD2 TGTGCCAGCAACCCTATGGACCGAGGGAGGGAAGAGACCCAGTACTTC CASNPMDRGREETQYF
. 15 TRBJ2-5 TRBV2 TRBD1 TGTGCCAGCAGTGTAAGGGGGCGACCACAAGAGACCCAGTACTTC CASSVRGRPQETQYF
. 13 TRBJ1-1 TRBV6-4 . TGTGCCAGCAGTGACTCACCAGGTTCTGAAGCTTTCTTT CASSDSPGSEAFF
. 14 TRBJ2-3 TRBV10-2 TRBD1 TGCGCCAGCAGTGAAAAGGGGGCGTGGGATACGCAGTATTTT CASSEKGAWDTQYF
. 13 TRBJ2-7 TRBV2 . TGTGCCAGCAGTGTGGAGGGGCTACACGAGCAGTACTTC CASSVEGLHEQYF
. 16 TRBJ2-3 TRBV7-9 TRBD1 TGTGCCAGCAGCAATCCACAGGGGATGGGCACAGATACGCAGTATTTT CASSNPQGMGTDTQYF
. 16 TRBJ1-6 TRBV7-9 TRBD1 TGTGCCAGCAGCTCTGGACAGGGGGGGACTAATTCACCCCTCCACTTT CASSSGQGGTNSPLHF
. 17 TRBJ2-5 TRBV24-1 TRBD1 TGTGCCACCAGTGATTCTGGGACAGGGGGAGGGAGCGAGACCCAGTACTTC CATSDSGTGGGSETQYF
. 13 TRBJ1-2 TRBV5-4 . TGTGCCAGCAGCCCTACAGGGTCTGATGGCTACACCTTC CASSPTGSDGYTF
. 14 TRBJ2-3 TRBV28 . TGTGCCAGCAGTTACGGAGCGTACACAGATACGCAGTATTTT CASSYGAYTDTQYF
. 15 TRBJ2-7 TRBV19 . TGTGCCAGTAGTCTAGGACACATGAGCTCCTACGAGCAGTACTTC CASSLGHMSSYEQYF
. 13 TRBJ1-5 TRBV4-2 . TGTGCCAGCAGCCAAGGCCGGTATCAGCCCCAGCATTTT CASSQGRYQPQHF
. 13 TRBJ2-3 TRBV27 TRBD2 TGTGCCAGCAGGGGACTAGGCCCAGATACGCAGTATTTT CASRGLGPDTQYF
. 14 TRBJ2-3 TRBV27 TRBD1 TGTGCCAGCAGCCCCGGGACAGGGCCAGAAGCGCAGTATTTT CASSPGTGPEAQYF
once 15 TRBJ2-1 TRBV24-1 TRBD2 TGTGCCACCAGTGACGCTAGCGGGAATTACAATGAGCAGTTCTTC CATSDASGNYNEQFF
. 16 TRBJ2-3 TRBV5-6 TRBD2 TGTGCCAGCAGCTTTCTAGCGGGATCCCTCACAGATACGCAGTATTTT CASSFLAGSLTDTQYF
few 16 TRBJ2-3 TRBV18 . TGTGCCAGCTCACCACGGCAGGGTGTTGCCACAGATACGCAGTATTTT CASSPRQGVATDTQYF
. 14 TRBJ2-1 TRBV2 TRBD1 TGTGCCAGCTGGGGACAGGGGGTCTTCTCTGAGCAGTTCTTC CASWGQGVFSEQFF
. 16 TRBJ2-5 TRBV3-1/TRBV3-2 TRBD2 TGTGCCAGCAACCTAAGGACTAGCCGGGGCTCAGAGACCCAGTACTTC CASNLRTSRGSETQYF
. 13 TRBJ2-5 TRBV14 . TGTGCCAGCAGCCAAGTGTATCCAGAGACCCAGTACTTC CASSQVYPETQYF
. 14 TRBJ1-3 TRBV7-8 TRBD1 TGTGCCAGCAGCCGAGACAGGGCTGGAAACACCATATATTTT CASSRDRAGNTIYF
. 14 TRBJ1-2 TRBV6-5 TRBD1 TGTGCCAGCAGTAGGACAGGGGGCGCTTGGGGCTACACCTTC CASSRTGGAWGYTF
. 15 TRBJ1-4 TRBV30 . TGTGCCTGGAGACCGGGACATTCAACTAATGAAAAACTGTTTTTT CAWRPGHSTNEKLFF